These T cell receptor beta chains were read from a single sample in a study of identical twins. TCRdb called the 5' RACE reads again in MiXCR, with one record for every CDR3 protein. The sample has approximately 700,000 distinct CDR3 sequences, around a sixth seen once. The sample also formed part of further work on T cells expressing NK-cell markers.

Sequenced material: PBMCs. The source of these receptors is a woman younger than 30 in good health. Both conserved end residues are part of each CDR3. D genes are given only for firm matches. Size tells how often a clone was seen (once, few, many) or the class of an expanded clone, and some rows leave it out.

v_gene: TRBV2
j_gene: TRBJ2-1
d_gene: TRBD2
abundance: few
CDR3aa: CASSIWTSGGEQFF
CDR3nt: TGTGCCAGCAGTATATGGACTAGCGGCGGTGAGCAGTTCTTC

v_gene: TRBV5-6
j_gene: TRBJ2-7
d_gene: TRBD2
abundance: NA
CDR3aa: CASSLRSGSPEQYF
CDR3nt: TGTGCCAGCAGCTTGCGAAGCGGGAGCCCCGAGCAGTACTTC

v_gene: TRBV9
j_gene: TRBJ1-5
d_gene: NA
abundance: few
CDR3aa: CASSARDGPQHF
CDR3nt: TGTGCCAGCAGCGCCCGGGATGGGCCCCAGCATTTT

v_gene: TRBV14
j_gene: TRBJ2-5
d_gene: TRBD2
abundance: few
CDR3aa: CASSYGLAGQQETQYF
CDR3nt: TGTGCCAGCAGCTACGGACTAGCGGGGCAACAAGAGACCCAGTACTTC

v_gene: TRBV20-1
j_gene: TRBJ2-5
d_gene: NA
abundance: many
CDR3aa: CSASRLAIGTQETQYF
CDR3nt: TGCAGTGCGAGCCGGCTAGCGATAGGTACCCAAGAGACCCAGTACTTC

v_gene: TRBV10-3
j_gene: TRBJ2-1
d_gene: NA
abundance: few
CDR3aa: CAISLGGASYNEQFF
CDR3nt: TGTGCCATCAGTTTAGGGGGGGCGTCCTACAATGAGCAGTTCTTC

v_gene: TRBV7-2
j_gene: TRBJ2-1
d_gene: NA
abundance: few
CDR3aa: CASRLTVHEQFF
CDR3nt: TGTGCCAGCAGACTGACAGTCCACGAGCAGTTCTTC

v_gene: TRBV9
j_gene: TRBJ2-1
d_gene: NA
abundance: few
CDR3aa: CASSVDGGYNEQFF
CDR3nt: TGTGCCAGCAGCGTAGACGGGGGCTACAATGAGCAGTTCTTC

v_gene: TRBV7-2
j_gene: TRBJ2-3
d_gene: TRBD1
abundance: NA
CDR3aa: CASSLRQGGTDTQYF
CDR3nt: TGTGCCAGCAGCCTACGACAGGGTGGCACAGATACGCAGTATTTT

v_gene: TRBV7-9
j_gene: TRBJ2-1
d_gene: TRBD1
abundance: few
CDR3aa: CASSSSLPGQRPPQFF
CDR3nt: TGTGCCAGCAGCTCAAGTCTTCCGGGACAGCGGCCGCCGCAGTTCTTC

v_gene: TRBV10-3
j_gene: TRBJ2-7
d_gene: TRBD2
abundance: few
CDR3aa: CAIGHGTNENEQYF
CDR3nt: TGTGCCATCGGCCACGGGACTAATGAGAACGAGCAGTACTTC

v_gene: TRBV7-2
j_gene: TRBJ1-5
d_gene: TRBD1
abundance: many
CDR3aa: CASSRAKGTGGWQPQHF
CDR3nt: TGTGCCAGCAGTCGAGCGAAGGGGACAGGGGGTTGGCAGCCCCAGCATTTT

v_gene: TRBV12-3/TRBV12-4
j_gene: TRBJ1-2
d_gene: NA
abundance: NA
CDR3aa: CASSRRRNYGYTF
CDR3nt: TGTGCCAGCAGTCGCCGCCGTAACTATGGCTACACCTTC

v_gene: TRBV10-3
j_gene: TRBJ2-3
d_gene: NA
abundance: NA
CDR3aa: CAIKPGATDTQYF
CDR3nt: TGTGCCATCAAACCGGGGGCCACAGATACGCAGTATTTT

v_gene: TRBV7-8
j_gene: TRBJ2-7
d_gene: NA
abundance: NA
CDR3aa: CASSYTRNEQYF
CDR3nt: TGTGCCAGCAGCTATACTAGGAACGAGCAGTACTTC

v_gene: TRBV24-1
j_gene: TRBJ2-4
d_gene: NA
abundance: NA
CDR3aa: CATPGVSGGNIQYF
CDR3nt: TGTGCCACCCCAGGGGTCAGCGGCGGAAACATTCAGTACTTC

v_gene: TRBV7-9
j_gene: TRBJ1-4
d_gene: NA
abundance: few
CDR3aa: CASSSIPGKLFF
CDR3nt: TGTGCCAGCAGCTCGATTCCAGGAAAACTGTTTTTT

v_gene: TRBV12-3/TRBV12-4
j_gene: TRBJ2-4
d_gene: TRBD1
abundance: NA
CDR3aa: CASSLGDRNIQYF
CDR3nt: TGTGCCAGCAGTTTAGGGGACAGGAACATTCAGTACTTC

v_gene: TRBV6-2/TRBV6-3
j_gene: TRBJ2-1
d_gene: NA
abundance: few
CDR3aa: CASSYEKGTPSREQFF
CDR3nt: TGTGCCAGCAGTTACGAGAAAGGGACTCCGTCGAGGGAGCAGTTCTTC

v_gene: TRBV5-1
j_gene: TRBJ1-1
d_gene: NA
abundance: NA
CDR3aa: CASSLEGQTEAFF
CDR3nt: TGCGCCAGCAGCTTGGAAGGCCAAACTGAAGCTTTCTTT

v_gene: TRBV24-1
j_gene: TRBJ2-2
d_gene: NA
abundance: few
CDR3aa: CATSAGRAAGELFF
CDR3nt: TGTGCCACCAGTGCGGGCAGGGCGGCCGGGGAGCTGTTTTTT

v_gene: TRBV20-1
j_gene: TRBJ1-2
d_gene: TRBD1
abundance: NA
CDR3aa: CSARPPGTDGYTF
CDR3nt: TGCAGTGCTAGGCCCCCCGGGACAGATGGCTACACCTTC

v_gene: TRBV6-6
j_gene: TRBJ1-5
d_gene: NA
abundance: few
CDR3aa: CASSLPDQPQHF
CDR3nt: TGTGCCAGCAGTTTACCTGATCAGCCCCAGCATTTT

v_gene: TRBV5-1
j_gene: TRBJ2-7
d_gene: TRBD2
abundance: few
CDR3aa: CASSRRSGLANEQYF
CDR3nt: TGCGCCAGCAGCCGACGATCGGGACTAGCCAACGAGCAGTACTTC

v_gene: TRBV6-2/TRBV6-3
j_gene: TRBJ2-1
d_gene: TRBD2
abundance: many
CDR3aa: CASSYSGNNEQFF
CDR3nt: TGTGCCAGCAGTTATAGCGGGAACAATGAGCAGTTCTTC

v_gene: TRBV6-5
j_gene: TRBJ2-1
d_gene: TRBD2
abundance: few
CDR3aa: CASSYGDPSSGGTRGQFF
CDR3nt: TGTGCCAGCAGTTACGGGGACCCCTCTAGCGGGGGGACCCGGGGGCAGTTCTTC

v_gene: TRBV20-1
j_gene: TRBJ2-2
d_gene: TRBD1
abundance: NA
CDR3aa: CSAPNRGSGELFF
CDR3nt: TGCAGTGCTCCCAACAGGGGGTCCGGGGAGCTGTTTTTT

v_gene: TRBV7-8
j_gene: TRBJ2-2
d_gene: NA
abundance: NA
CDR3aa: CASTPGIHTGELFF
CDR3nt: TGTGCCAGCACCCCAGGCATCCACACCGGGGAGCTGTTTTTT

v_gene: TRBV5-5
j_gene: TRBJ2-3
d_gene: NA
abundance: few
CDR3aa: CATSSRDSDTQYF
CDR3nt: TGTGCCACCTCATCCCGGGACTCTGATACGCAGTATTTT

v_gene: TRBV9
j_gene: TRBJ1-5
d_gene: NA
abundance: few
CDR3aa: CASSVAGNQPQHF
CDR3nt: TGTGCCAGCAGCGTAGCTGGCAATCAGCCCCAGCATTTT

v_gene: TRBV3-1
j_gene: TRBJ1-2
d_gene: NA
abundance: NA
CDR3aa: CASSQGRITPYGYTF
CDR3nt: TGTGCCAGCAGCCAAGGCAGGATTACGCCCTATGGCTACACCTTC

v_gene: TRBV6-1
j_gene: TRBJ1-1
d_gene: TRBD1
abundance: many
CDR3aa: CASRPGTGGRMNTEAFF
CDR3nt: TGTGCCAGCAGGCCCGGGACAGGGGGTAGAATGAACACTGAAGCTTTCTTT

v_gene: TRBV12-5
j_gene: TRBJ1-5
d_gene: NA
abundance: few
CDR3aa: CASGQGGGNQPQHF
CDR3nt: TGTGCTAGTGGACAAGGAGGGGGCAATCAGCCCCAGCATTTT

v_gene: TRBV20-1
j_gene: TRBJ2-3
d_gene: NA
abundance: NA
CDR3aa: CSVDGLEGRSSDTQYF
CDR3nt: TGCAGTGTTGATGGTTTAGAGGGTAGGAGTTCAGATACGCAGTATTTT

v_gene: TRBV27
j_gene: TRBJ2-5
d_gene: NA
abundance: few
CDR3aa: CASSWVAQETQYF
CDR3nt: TGTGCCAGCAGTTGGGTAGCCCAAGAGACCCAGTACTTC

v_gene: TRBV7-4
j_gene: TRBJ2-3
d_gene: TRBD2
abundance: NA
CDR3aa: CASSSPPGGSEDTQYF
CDR3nt: TGTGCCAGCAGCTCGCCCCCCGGGGGGAGTGAAGATACGCAGTATTTT

v_gene: TRBV7-9
j_gene: TRBJ2-7
d_gene: NA
abundance: NA
CDR3aa: CASSSDTKTSSYEQYF
CDR3nt: TGTGCCAGCAGCTCTGATACGAAAACGAGCTCCTACGAGCAGTACTTC

v_gene: TRBV5-1
j_gene: TRBJ2-1
d_gene: NA
abundance: once
CDR3aa: CASSLKAGPLYRVNEQFF
CDR3nt: TGCGCCAGCAGCTTGAAGGCGGGCCCGCTGTATCGTGTCAATGAGCAGTTCTTC

v_gene: TRBV10-3
j_gene: TRBJ2-1
d_gene: NA
abundance: few
CDR3aa: CATANPKDEQFF
CDR3nt: TGTGCCACCGCGAACCCTAAGGATGAGCAGTTCTTC

v_gene: TRBV5-1
j_gene: TRBJ2-1
d_gene: TRBD1
abundance: NA
CDR3aa: CASSSTGTAPNEQFF
CDR3nt: TGCGCCAGCAGCTCAACCGGGACAGCGCCCAATGAGCAGTTCTTC

v_gene: TRBV20-1
j_gene: TRBJ1-1
d_gene: TRBD1
abundance: NA
CDR3aa: CSASWDRNTEAFF
CDR3nt: TGCAGTGCTAGCTGGGACAGGAACACTGAAGCTTTCTTT

v_gene: TRBV11-3
j_gene: TRBJ2-5
d_gene: NA
abundance: NA
CDR3aa: CASSLGKRYQETQYF
CDR3nt: TGTGCCAGCAGCTTAGGAAAACGGTACCAAGAGACCCAGTACTTC

v_gene: TRBV12-3/TRBV12-4
j_gene: TRBJ2-3
d_gene: TRBD1
abundance: NA
CDR3aa: CASGPDRTYTDTQYF
CDR3nt: TGTGCCAGCGGCCCGGACAGGACCTACACAGATACGCAGTATTTT

v_gene: TRBV12-3/TRBV12-4
j_gene: TRBJ2-3
d_gene: NA
abundance: few
CDR3aa: CASSFFGPGGKDTQYF
CDR3nt: TGTGCCAGCAGTTTTTTCGGTCCGGGGGGCAAAGATACGCAGTATTTT